The 6 T cell receptor beta chains in this list originate from one sample, sequenced in a study of blood T cell repertoires in COVID-19. This table comes from immunoSEQ multiplex PCR, and its TCRdb copy is limited to in-frame clones, with some not included. Of about 480,000 clones in the sample, 70% to 90% are singletons; the top ten hold approximately 1.8%. The sequenced sample was PBMCs or T cells enriched from blood (not recorded which). All receptors come from a woman in her thirties or forties who had recovered from COVID-19.

This chain links TRBV10-2 with TRBJ2-1; a possible D gene is TRBD1 (5 bases). The germline V gene encodes CDR1 WSHSY and CDR2 SAAADI. V was clipped by 5 bases and J by 1 base, with 15 bases between them. This CDR3 is built from 16 residues. The CDR3 loop is CASSSFRGRSYNEQFF. As DNA, the CDR3 is TGCGCCAGCAGTAGTTTTAGGGGAAGGTCCTACAATGAGCAGTTCTTC.

V gene TRBV11-3 combines with J gene TRBJ1-2, with TRBD1 identical over 9 bases. CDR1 SGHNT and CDR2 YENEEA come from the germline V gene. The CDR3 extends over 14 amino acids. V trimming: 5 bases; J trimming: 6 bases; junction bases outside the gene matches: 7. The CDR3 DNA reads as TGTGCCAGCAGCCCTAGGACAGGGGTTAATGGCTACACCTTC. Translating it yields CASSPRTGVNGYTF.

The chain employs TRBV18 and TRBJ2-5, with 9 bases aligning to TRBD1. Germline V gene data show CDR1 as KGHSH and CDR2 as LQKENI. The CDR3 covers 14 residues. J lost 5 bases, V lost 4 bases, and 5 bases had no gene match. CDR3 amino acids: CASSLQGAEETQYF. Written as DNA, the CDR3 is TGTGCCAGCTCACTACAGGGGGCGGAGGAGACCCAGTACTTC.

The rearrangement links TRBV2 to TRBJ2-1, with TRBD1 identical over 7 bases. V was clipped by 6 bases and J by 14 bases; unmatched bases: 25. Germline V gene data show CDR1 as SNHLY and CDR2 as FYNNEI. CDR3 length: 17 residues. The CDR3 DNA reads TGTGCCAGCAGGGACACCTCTAGGGGGCGAGGAGGAACGTCCGAGTTCTTC. Its translation is CASRDTSRGRGGTSEFF.

The V gene is TRBV7-8, the J gene TRBJ2-7, with 8 nucleotides matching TRBD2. The CDR3 sequence is 15 residues long. Unmatched junction bases numbered 8, after V lost 3 bases and J lost 4 bases. Per the germline V gene, CDR1 is SGHVS and CDR2 is FQNEAQ. CDR3: CASSFREGLGYEQYF. CDR3 in DNA: TGTGCCAGCAGCTTCCGGGAGGGCCTCGGGTACGAGCAGTACTTC. The variable domain in full, with the rest retrieved from reference TRBV7-8 and TRBJ2-7, is GAGVSQSPRYKVAKRGQDVALRCDPISGHVSLFWYQQALGQGPEFLTYFQNEAQLDKSGLPSDRFFAERPEGSVSTLKIQRTQQEDSAVYLCASSFREGLGYEQYFGPGTRLTVT.

The chain uses TRBV5-1 and TRBJ1-2; possibly TRBD1 for D (6 bases). This CDR3 contains 14 residues. Looked up from germline, CDR1 is SGHRS and CDR2 is YFSETQ. V lost 0 bases to trimming and J lost 4 bases, with 10 bases between them. In DNA, the CDR3 is TGCGCCAGCAGCTTGGGACAGGCACGCTATGGCTACACCTTC. Encoded protein: CASSLGQARYGYTF.